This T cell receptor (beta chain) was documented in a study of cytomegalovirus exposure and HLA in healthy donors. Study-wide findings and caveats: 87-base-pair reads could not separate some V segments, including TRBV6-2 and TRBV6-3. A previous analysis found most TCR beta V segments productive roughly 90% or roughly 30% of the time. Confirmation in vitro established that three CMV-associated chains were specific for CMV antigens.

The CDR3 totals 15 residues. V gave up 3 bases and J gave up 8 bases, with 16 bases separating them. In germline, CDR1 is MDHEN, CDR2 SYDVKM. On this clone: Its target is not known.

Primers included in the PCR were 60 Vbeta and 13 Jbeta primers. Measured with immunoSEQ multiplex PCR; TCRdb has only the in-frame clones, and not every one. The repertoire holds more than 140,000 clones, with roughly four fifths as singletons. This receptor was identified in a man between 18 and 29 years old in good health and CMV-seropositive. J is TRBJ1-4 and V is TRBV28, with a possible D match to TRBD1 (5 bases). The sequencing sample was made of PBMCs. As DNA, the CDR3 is TGTGCCAGCAGTTTCGGGACTTCTAAGGGGGAAAAACTGTTTTTT. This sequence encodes CASSFGTSKGEKLFF.